These 27 T cell receptor beta chains originate from one sample sequenced in a study of T cells in Graves' hyperthyroidism and ophthalmopathy. The TCR beta CDR3 regions underwent amplification using RNA transcripts as the source. HTBI primers were used for first-round RT-PCR of the TCR CDR3. Each CDR3 protein is one row after TCRdb ran MiXCR on the multiplex PCR reads. Here the sample spans 350,000 or so distinct CDR3 sequences, 15% to 20% being singletons. The material sequenced was blood. These receptors all come from a woman aged 40-49 years with Graves' ophthalmopathy.

Notes on this clonotype: A much larger clone sits a single nucleotide away, making a read error possible. This chain connects TRBV7-2 to TRBJ2-7; 12 nucleotides align to TRBD1. This CDR3 region has 15 residues. Germline values: CDR1 SGHTA, CDR2 FQGNSA. The CDR3 region has the DNA TGTGTCAGCAGTTTAAGGGGACAGGGGGCGGGTGAGCAGTACTTC. This translates into CVSSLRGQGAGEQYF.

This clonotype was seen many times. This chain links TRBV20-1 with TRBJ2-7, with TRBD2 matching over 7 bases. This CDR3 spans 13 amino acids. Per germline, CDR1 DFQATT and CDR2 SNEGSKA (reference sequence). The CDR3 region is CARAAREPYEQYF. The DNA of the CDR3 is TGCGCTAGGGCGGCGCGGGAGCCCTACGAGCAGTACTTC.

This clonotype was picked up a small number of times. The rearrangement links TRBV6-2 or TRBV6-3 to TRBJ1-1; 7 bases map to TRBD1. With 5 bases clipped from V and 0 bases from J, the junction kept 15 bases outside the gene matches. The CDR3 has 18 residues. Germline values: CDR1 MNHEY, CDR2 SVGEGT. CDR3 DNA sequence: TGTGCCAGCAGTAGGGGACAGATTACCGAATTCATGAACACTGAAGCTTTCTTT. Protein sequence: CASSRGQITEFMNTEAFF.

At least ten counts were recorded for this clonotype. This rearrangement joins TRBV11-2 to TRBJ2-7; TRBD2 matches 10 bases. V dropped 7 bases and J dropped 3; count of bases not matched to a gene: 9. Germline V CDR1 and CDR2: SGHAT, FQNNGV. The length of the CDR3 is 15 residues. The CDR3 region is CASTLLAGANYEQYF. CDR3 bases: TGTGCCAGCACCCTCCTAGCGGGAGCGAACTACGAGCAGTACTTC.

The V and J genes are TRBV6-1 and TRBJ2-5, with 9 bases identical to TRBD1. After removal of 5 bases from V and 1 base from J, the junction contained 5 bases not matched to a gene. CDR1 and CDR2 from the germline V gene are MNHNS and SASEGT. This CDR3 is 15 amino acids long. CDR3: CASSPQDRGQETQYF. The CDR3 DNA is TGTGCCAGCAGTCCACAGGACAGGGGCCAAGAGACCCAGTACTTC.

Many counts were recorded for this clonotype. The V gene is TRBV4-3, the J gene TRBJ1-1; D gene unclear. Germline V lookup: CDR1 LGHNA, CDR2 YSLEER. Trimming pared 4 bases from V and 4 bases from J, leaving 10 bases between. The CDR3 has 13 residues. For the CDR3, the DNA is TGCGCCAGCAGCCGACACCTGGGCACTGAAGCTTTCTTT. Translation gives CASSRHLGTEAFF.

The sample holds many counts of this clonotype. The chain links TRBV11-2 to TRBJ1-1; D may be TRBD1 (6 bases). The CDR3 consists of 17 residues. Germline V CDR1 and CDR2: SGHAT, FQNNGV. Between the trimmed V and J ends, which lost 4 bases and 1 base, there was a span of 19 bases. The CDR3 reads CASSSQGGVSGNTEAFF. The CDR3 DNA is TGTGCCAGCAGCTCACAGGGCGGGGTGTCGGGGAACACTGAAGCTTTCTTT. Full variable domain (remainder filled in from reference TRBV11-2 and TRBJ1-1): EAGVAQSPRYKIIEKRQSVAFWCNPISGHATLYWYQQILGQGPKLLIQFQNNGVVDDSQLPKDRFSAERLKGVDSTLKIQPAKLEDSAVYLCASSSQGGVSGNTEAFFGQGTRLTVV.

The sample holds many counts of this clonotype. The V call is TRBV28, the J call TRBJ2-6; 8 nucleotides line up with TRBD1. The J segment lost 0 bases and the V segment lost 7 bases, leaving 5 bases of the junction unmatched. Germline CDR1 reads MDHEN; CDR2 reads SYDVKM. The CDR3 length is 16 residues. CDR3 nucleotide sequence: TGTGCCAGCATAACAGGGGGTAGCTCTGGGGCCAACGTCCTGACTTTC. It encodes CASITGGSSGANVLTF.

This clonotype was seen ten or more times. The chain joins TRBV12-3 or TRBV12-4 to TRBJ1-2, with 7 bases identical to TRBD1. Trimming removed 6 bases from V and 7 bases from J; junction bases left unmatched: 11. The length of the CDR3 is 14 residues. This chain's CDR3 is CASRQTGAVGGYTF. CDR3 in DNA: TGTGCCAGCAGGCAAACAGGGGCGGTGGGTGGCTACACCTTC.

The rearrangement links TRBV6-2 or TRBV6-3 to TRBJ2-5; D may match TRBD1 or TRBD2 (5 bases each). V lost 2 bases and J 5 bases, leaving 27 bases between the germline ends. Germline CDR1 is MNHEY and CDR2 is SVGEGT. The CDR3 consists of 19 residues. Here the CDR3 reads CASSYAAPLRQGPRETQYF. CDR3 nucleotide sequence: TGTGCCAGCAGTTACGCGGCACCCCTGCGGCAGGGACCTCGTGAGACCCAGTACTTC.

This CDR3 reads CASSPLGTPPYEQYF. The CDR3 bases are TGTGCCAGCAGTCCGTTAGGGACACCGCCCTACGAGCAGTACTTC. The chain couples TRBV6-2 or TRBV6-3 to TRBJ2-7; perhaps TRBD1 as D (6 bases). The CDR3 totals 15 residues. Germline assignment: CDR1 MNHEY and CDR2 SVGEGT. V was trimmed by 5 bases and J by 2 bases, leaving 16 bases between them.

This clonotype was seen at least ten times. The V gene is TRBV24-1, the J gene TRBJ1-3, with D unresolved. The CDR3 sequence is 15 residues long. CDR1 and CDR2 (germline): KGHDR, SFDVKD. V was cut by 5 bases and J by 0 bases, with 10 bases left in between. The CDR3 DNA follows: TGTGCCACCAGTGCCGGCGGGAGCTCTGGAAACACCATATATTTT. Amino acids: CATSAGGSSGNTIYF.

This clonotype was seen at least ten times. The chain has TRBV6-1 and TRBJ2-5; D call uncertain. This CDR3 has 13 amino acids. With 6 bases removed from V and 4 bases from J, the gap between germline ends came to 12 bases. The germline gives CDR1 MNHNS, CDR2 SASEGT. CDR3 region: CASSRDGRETQYF. CDR3 DNA sequence: TGTGCCAGCAGCCGCGACGGGCGAGAGACCCAGTACTTC.

This chain links TRBV6-5 with TRBJ1-2; D possibly corresponds to TRBD1 (5 bases). Germline-derived CDR1 and CDR2 are MNHEY and SVGAGI. V was shortened by 4 bases and J by 7 bases, with 13 bases between the two germline ends. CDR3 length equals 13 residues. CDR3 in DNA: TGTGCCAGCAGTTCGGTGGGGGAAACTGGCTACACCTTC. Amino acids: CASSSVGETGYTF.

This clonotype was counted once. This sequence joins TRBV7-2 and TRBJ2-7; the D call may be TRBD1 or TRBD2 (6 bases each). Trimming pared 5 bases from V and 4 bases from J, leaving 18 bases between. CDR1 SGHTA and CDR2 FQGNSA come from the germline V gene. The CDR3 has 15 residues. The CDR3 loop is CASSTEGGRIYEQYF. The CDR3, as DNA: TGTGCCAGCAGCACCGAGGGGGGCCGGATTTACGAGCAGTACTTC.

In its sample, this clonotype was seen many times. In DNA form, the CDR3 reads TGTGCCAGCAGCTCCGGGACTAGCGGGAGGGTAGCCTACGAGCAGTACTTC. The encoded protein is CASSSGTSGRVAYEQYF. V usage is TRBV11-2 and J usage is TRBJ2-7; TRBD2 aligns across 16 bases. In germline, CDR1 is SGHAT, CDR2 FQNNGV. J was trimmed by 2 bases and V by 4 bases; bases with no gene match: 5. This CDR3 contains 17 residues.

This clonotype occurred many times. CDR3 DNA: TGTGCCAGCAGTTCCGACCCCCGGGGGTCCCCAGGATACCAGTACTTC. It translates to CASSSDPRGSPGYQYF. J is TRBJ2-5 and V is TRBV27; D perhaps matches TRBD2 (6 bases). Trimming stripped 4 bases from V and 10 bases from J, with 25 bases between. The CDR3 contains 16 residues. Germline values: CDR1 MNHEY, CDR2 SMNVEV (reference sequence).

Ten or more counts support this clonotype. The chain is built from TRBV12-3 or TRBV12-4 and TRBJ1-2, with a weak D call TRBD1 (5 bases). The V end was cut by 5 bases, the J end by 4 bases, with 11 bases between. The CDR3 runs 13 residues. CDR3 bases: TGTGCCAGCAGTGCCGGGACCGCCTATGGCTACACCTTC. Translated: CASSAGTAYGYTF.

This rearrangement joins TRBV12-3 or TRBV12-4 to TRBJ2-5; D unclear. The CDR3 runs 13 residues. The V end was cut by 7 bases, the J end by 0 bases, with 9 bases between. Here the CDR3 DNA reads TGTGCCAGCATGAGACACAACCAAGAGACCCAGTACTTC. Amino acids: CASMRHNQETQYF.

This clonotype showed up many times. The rearrangement uses TRBV12-3 or TRBV12-4 and TRBJ2-2; D could derive from TRBD1 or TRBD2 (5 bases each). CDR3 length: 15 amino acids. The V end was cut by 7 bases, the J end by 4 bases, with 16 bases between. CDR3 in amino acids: CASTLTSQGTGELFF. The CDR3 DNA reads TGTGCCAGCACCCTAACTAGTCAGGGCACCGGGGAGCTGTTTTTT.

This clonotype occurred many times. This chain links TRBV28 with TRBJ2-4, with D unresolved. The CDR3 length is 14 residues. Germline-derived CDR1 and CDR2 are MDHEN and SYDVKM. Trimming removed 7 bases at V and 1 base at J, with 11 bases between. As DNA, the CDR3 is TGTGCCAGCATCCCGGGTGGGGCCAAAAACATTCAGTACTTC. Amino acids: CASIPGGAKNIQYF.

This clonotype was counted at least ten times. This rearrangement joins TRBV11-2 to TRBJ1-1; possible D gene TRBD1, 6 bases. The V end lost 5 bases, the J end lost 2 bases, and 12 bases lay between the germline ends. This CDR3 is built from 14 residues. CDR1 and CDR2 (germline): SGHAT, FQNNGV. DNA of the CDR3: TGTGCCAGCAGCACCCACAGGGACAACACTGAAGCTTTCTTT. It is translated as CASSTHRDNTEAFF.

This clonotype turned up a few times. The V gene is TRBV11-2, the J gene TRBJ2-4; TRBD2 is a possible D gene (7 bases). The length of the CDR3 is 18 residues. Trimming took 4 bases from V and 0 from J, leaving 19 bases between them. Germline lookup yields CDR1 SGHAT and CDR2 FQNNGV. This CDR3 is CASSSLPGGRVAKNIQYF. The CDR3 DNA is TGTGCCAGCAGCTCACTCCCGGGGGGCCGCGTAGCCAAAAACATTCAGTACTTC.

This clonotype was observed many times. The rearrangement links TRBV19 to TRBJ2-7, with D possibly being TRBD2 (5 bases). The CDR3 sequence is 14 residues long. Germline assignment: CDR1 LNHDA and CDR2 SQIVND (reference sequence). Trimming left V 2 bases short and J 4 bases short, with 12 bases between. Here the CDR3 reads CASSISLRTYEQYF. In DNA, the CDR3 is TGTGCCAGTAGTATAAGCCTCCGGACTTACGAGCAGTACTTC.

The V call is TRBV27, the J call TRBJ2-7; possibly TRBD2 for D (6 bases). Trimming took off 0 bases at V and 4 bases at J, with 16 bases between the two ends. Germline CDR1 reads MNHEY; CDR2 reads SMNVEV (reference sequence). The CDR3 is made up of 16 amino acids. The CDR3 nucleotides are TGTGCCAGCAGTTTATCGTACCGGGAGAACAGGTACGAGCAGTACTTC. Amino acids: CASSLSYRENRYEQYF.

V gene TRBV6-1 combines with J gene TRBJ2-7; a possible D gene is TRBD1 (5 bases). CDR3 size: 13 residues. V lost 7 bases and J lost 0, with 10 bases in between. The germline gives CDR1 MNHNS, CDR2 SASEGT. The CDR3 DNA sequence: TGTGCCAGCAAAGGACACAGCTCCTACGAGCAGTACTTC. The encoded protein is CASKGHSSYEQYF.

This clonotype was seen repeatedly, ten times or more. The J gene is TRBJ2-7, the V gene TRBV27, with 10 positions matching TRBD1. Per germline, CDR1 MNHEY and CDR2 SMNVEV (reference sequence). There are 15 residues in the CDR3. The V segment lost 6 bases and the J segment 1 base; nucleotides outside the gene matches: 6. The CDR3 region is CASRSPGQGSYEQYF. CDR3 DNA sequence: TGTGCCAGCAGATCACCGGGACAGGGGTCCTACGAGCAGTACTTC.